The present T cell receptor beta chain was sequenced within a study of Graves' ophthalmopathy and Graves' hyperthyroidism. Findings and limits, study-wide: The majority of expanded thyroid clonotypes above 0.001 frequency also occurred in blood. With 70.59% sensitivity and about 74% specificity, the model predicted ophthalmopathy progression.

This clonotype appeared many times. Its antigen is unknown. Scientists amplified the TCR beta CDR3 regions from RNA transcripts. In the first round, RT-PCR was carried out with HTBI primers, and a multiplex PCR formed the second round. A single record per CDR3 protein comes from TCRdb applying MiXCR to the multiplex PCR reads. Here the sample spans approximately 330,000 distinct CDR3 sequences, roughly 15% being singletons. Germline V gene data show CDR1 as KGHSH and CDR2 as LQKENI. V shed 2 bases and J shed 5 bases, with 10 bases lying between them. This CDR3 is built from 14 residues. This sequence originates from an adult man with Graves' ophthalmopathy. This sequence joins TRBV18 and TRBJ1-5; D may be TRBD1 (5 bases). Sequenced input: peripheral blood. The CDR3 region is CASSPSPGDQPQHF. In DNA, the CDR3 is TGTGCCAGCTCACCAAGTCCGGGGGATCAGCCCCAGCATTTT. The entire variable domain, with the rest obtained from reference TRBV18 and TRBJ1-5, is as follows: NAGVMQNPRHLVRRRGQEARLRCSPMKGHSHVYWYRQLPEEGLKFMVYLQKENIIDESGMPKERFSAEFPKEGPSILRIQQVVRGDSAAYFCASSPSPGDQPQHFGDGTRLSIL.